The rows below give T cell receptor beta chains drawn from one sample of a study of memory CD4+ T cells and cytomegalovirus serostatus. Here immunoSEQ multiplex PCR was the method, and the copy in TCRdb shows in-frame clones only, minus some. The sample has under 65,000 clones; roughly 80% are singletons. Sequencing was performed on memory CD4+ T cells from blood. The receptors were gathered from an adult in good health and CMV-seronegative. Both conserved end residues are trimmed from each CDR3.

AWSVNSGTDEKLF | TRBV30 | 13
ASSIAPGRENEQF | TRBV19 | 13
ASSPQGLQSYNEQF | TRBV11-2 | 14
ASSYSRGAEQY | TRBV6-6 | 11
ASSLERGTYEQY | TRBV11-2 | 12
ASSFPVAYHEQF | TRBV7-9 | 12
ASSLGPLSLSNQPQH | TRBV5-5 | 15
ASSSWDRAQETQY | TRBV11-2 | 13
ASSLAPISGANVLT | TRBV5-1 | 14
ASSLSGYSNQPQH | TRBV6-1 | 13
ASGLWTHYEQY | TRBV12-5 | 11
ASGPNRDQPQH | TRBV2 | 11
ASSLAGGHDYEQY | TRBV7-6 | 13
ASSPWAGVVEDGYT | TRBV27 | 14
ASGLATGTSGGYSYNEQF | TRBV12-5 | 18
ASSLRGPQY | TRBV7-9 | 9
ASRKAGQGIQPQH | TRBV6-1 | 13
ASSQDDRGLGKLF | TRBV4-1 | 13
ASRDGSNEKLF | TRBV6-6 | 11
ASKPAARGRQPQH | TRBV19 | 13
ASSRTGKSEAF | TRBV6-4 | 11
ASSQDLGDTIY | TRBV4-2 | 11
ASKLAGADTQY | TRBV4-2 | 11
ASSFKPISYNEQF | TRBV28 | 13
ASSEGARNEKLF | TRBV6-1 | 12
ASSSLGRHTQY | TRBV7-6 | 11
ASSHGVNYGYT | TRBV19 | 11
ASSQGSGGLGETQY | TRBV4-1 | 14
ASSPGTSGVYNEQF | TRBV5-1 | 14